Listed below are T cell receptor beta chains from one sample, sequenced in a study of blood T cell repertoires in COVID-19. Profiling relied on immunoSEQ multiplex PCR, and the TCRdb table lists in-frame clones only, not all of them. The sample lists tens of thousands of clones, around nine tenths occurring once. Sequences were obtained from peripheral blood. The source of these receptors is a man between 65 and 80 years old with acute or convalescent COVID-19. Each CDR3 is given with its conserved first and last residue. Each record gives: D gene, clone size, J gene, V gene, CDR3 protein, CDR3 DNA. The D gene is left open where the match is weak. Only part of the rows carry a size: once, few, many, or a class if the clone is expanded.

D: .
size: once
J: TRBJ1-2
V: TRBV15
CDR3: CATSPGKNYGYTF
DNA: TGTGCCACCAGCCCCGGGAAAAACTATGGCTACACCTTC

D: TRBD2
size: .
J: TRBJ2-7
V: TRBV3-1/TRBV3-2
CDR3: CASSPGAGGAYEQYF
DNA: TGTGCCAGCAGCCCTGGGGCGGGGGGGGCCTACGAGCAGTACTTC

D: TRBD2
size: .
J: TRBJ2-3
V: TRBV19
CDR3: CASSHGTSGVVDTQYF
DNA: TGTGCCAGTAGCCATGGGACTAGCGGGGTGGTGGATACGCAGTATTTT

D: .
size: .
J: TRBJ2-1
V: TRBV28
CDR3: CATSLGARNEQFF
DNA: TGTGCCACCAGCCTGGGGGCCCGGAATGAGCAGTTCTTC

D: .
size: .
J: TRBJ2-3
V: TRBV6-1
CDR3: CASSEELEDTQYF
DNA: TGTGCCAGCAGTGAAGAGTTAGAAGATACGCAGTATTTT

D: TRBD2
size: .
J: TRBJ2-3
V: TRBV24-1
CDR3: CATMPSGITDTQYF
DNA: TGTGCCACCATGCCCAGCGGGATCACAGATACGCAGTATTTT

D: TRBD2
size: .
J: TRBJ2-5
V: TRBV4-1
CDR3: CASSQGALAGGGETQYF
DNA: TGCGCCAGCAGCCAAGGGGCCCTTGCGGGGGGGGGAGAGACCCAGTACTTC

D: .
size: .
J: TRBJ2-5
V: TRBV6-5
CDR3: CASRSGSQETQYF
DNA: TGTGCCAGCAGATCCGGGTCCCAAGAGACCCAGTACTTC

D: TRBD2
size: once
J: TRBJ2-3
V: TRBV7-2
CDR3: CASSSGLAGTDTQYF
DNA: TGTGCCAGCAGCTCGGGACTAGCGGGCACAGATACGCAGTATTTT

D: .
size: .
J: TRBJ1-3
V: TRBV28
CDR3: CASSGDTSSGNTIYF
DNA: TGTGCCAGCAGTGGGGACACAAGCTCTGGAAACACCATATATTTT

D: TRBD1
size: .
J: TRBJ2-7
V: TRBV3-1/TRBV3-2
CDR3: CASSYTGGMGEQYF
DNA: TGTGCCAGCAGCTACACAGGGGGTATGGGCGAGCAGTACTTC

D: .
size: once
J: TRBJ2-3
V: TRBV25-1
CDR3: CASSPLGRGTDTQYF
DNA: TGTGCCAGCAGTCCTTTGGGAAGGGGTACAGATACGCAGTATTTT

D: TRBD1
size: once
J: TRBJ1-1
V: TRBV6-4
CDR3: CASSQGASEAFF
DNA: TGTGCCAGCAGCCAGGGGGCGAGTGAAGCTTTCTTT

D: .
size: .
J: TRBJ2-7
V: TRBV6-2/TRBV6-3
CDR3: CASSYPIGNEQYF
DNA: TGTGCCAGCAGTTACCCTATCGGGAACGAGCAGTACTTC

D: .
size: .
J: TRBJ1-4
V: TRBV5-6
CDR3: CASSLLLLGGPLFF
DNA: TGTGCCAGCAGCTTGTTATTACTCGGGGGACCTCTGTTTTTT

D: .
size: .
J: TRBJ1-1
V: TRBV6-5
CDR3: CASTLSTEAFF
DNA: TGTGCCAGCACCCTAAGTACTGAAGCTTTCTTT

D: .
size: .
J: TRBJ1-1
V: TRBV13
CDR3: CASSLEGKAEAFF
DNA: TGTGCCAGCAGCTTAGAGGGGAAGGCTGAAGCTTTCTTT

D: .
size: .
J: TRBJ2-2
V: TRBV9
CDR3: CASGGVSAAGELFF
DNA: TGTGCCAGCGGAGGGGTTAGCGCTGCGGGGGAGCTGTTTTTT

D: TRBD1
size: few
J: TRBJ1-5
V: TRBV4-1
CDR3: CASSQGGIQGNQPQHF
DNA: TGCGCCAGCAGCCAAGGTGGCATACAGGGGAATCAGCCCCAGCATTTT

D: .
size: .
J: TRBJ1-1
V: TRBV2
CDR3: CASSRQTNTEAFF
DNA: TGTGCCAGCAGCCGACAGACGAACACTGAGGCTTTCTTT

D: .
size: once
J: TRBJ1-1
V: TRBV27
CDR3: CASSLRPFNTEAFF
DNA: TGTGCCAGCAGTTTGCGTCCGTTTAACACTGAAGCTTTCTTT

D: .
size: .
J: TRBJ2-1
V: TRBV11-3
CDR3: CASSLSSPLYNEQFF
DNA: TGTGCCAGCAGCTTATCCTCTCCCCTCTACAATGAGCAGTTCTTC

D: .
size: .
J: TRBJ2-7
V: TRBV6-1
CDR3: CASSEGGNEQYF
DNA: TGTGCCAGCAGTGAAGGAGGGAACGAGCAGTACTTC

D: .
size: once
J: TRBJ2-7
V: TRBV5-6
CDR3: CASSPESTYEQYF
DNA: TGTGCCAGCAGCCCCGAGTCCACCTACGAGCAGTACTTC

D: .
size: medium-sized
J: TRBJ2-7
V: TRBV11-2
CDR3: CASSITYEQYF
DNA: TGTGCCAGCAGCATCACCTACGAGCAGTACTTC

D: .
size: .
J: TRBJ2-1
V: TRBV7-9
CDR3: CASSSQQAKNNEQFF
DNA: TGTGCCAGCAGCTCACAACAAGCGAAGAATAATGAGCAGTTCTTC

D: .
size: .
J: TRBJ1-1
V: TRBV27
CDR3: CASSGRGGARTEAFF
DNA: TGTGCCAGCAGTGGAAGGGGGGGGGCGAGGACTGAAGCTTTCTTT

D: .
size: .
J: TRBJ2-1
V: TRBV7-7
CDR3: CASSLDTLNEQFF
DNA: TGTGCCAGCAGCTTAGACACCCTCAATGAGCAGTTCTTC

D: .
size: .
J: TRBJ2-2
V: TRBV18
CDR3: CASSPLSRTGELFF
DNA: TGTGCCAGCTCACCACTCAGCAGGACCGGGGAGCTGTTTTTT

D: .
size: .
J: TRBJ1-4
V: TRBV20-1
CDR3: CSASWAPGWATNEKLFF
DNA: TGCAGTGCTAGTTGGGCCCCAGGCTGGGCAACTAATGAAAAACTGTTTTTT

D: .
size: .
J: TRBJ1-1
V: TRBV7-2
CDR3: CASSLFWGGEAFF
DNA: TGTGCCAGCAGCTTATTCTGGGGGGGGGAAGCTTTCTTT

D: TRBD2
size: .
J: TRBJ2-5
V: TRBV5-1
CDR3: CASSFSGTQETQYF
DNA: TGCGCCAGCAGCTTTAGCGGGACCCAAGAGACCCAGTACTTC

D: .
size: .
J: TRBJ2-1
V: TRBV9
CDR3: CASSLEGVRSGEQFF
DNA: TGTGCCAGCAGCCTCGAGGGGGTGCGATCAGGTGAGCAGTTCTTC

D: TRBD1
size: .
J: TRBJ1-2
V: TRBV5-6
CDR3: CASSSGTVYGYTF
DNA: TGTGCCAGCAGCTCCGGGACAGTTTATGGCTACACCTTC

D: TRBD1
size: .
J: TRBJ2-1
V: TRBV6-5
CDR3: CASSIPGQGIRPFF
DNA: TGTGCCAGCAGTATACCGGGACAGGGTATACGGCCGTTCTTC

D: TRBD2
size: .
J: TRBJ2-5
V: TRBV10-2
CDR3: CASSEQAGSQETQYF
DNA: TGCGCCAGCAGTGAGCAAGCGGGGTCACAAGAGACCCAGTACTTC

D: TRBD2
size: .
J: TRBJ2-1
V: TRBV28
CDR3: CASRVGGYEQFF
DNA: TGTGCCAGCAGGGTGGGGGGGTATGAGCAGTTCTTC

D: .
size: .
J: TRBJ1-5
V: TRBV5-4
CDR3: CASSIGGTVKPQHF
DNA: TGTGCCAGCAGTATCGGCGGGACCGTGAAGCCCCAGCATTTT

D: TRBD2
size: .
J: TRBJ2-7
V: TRBV20-1
CDR3: CSASLGDYSYEQYF
DNA: TGCAGTGCTAGTCTTGGGGACTACTCCTACGAGCAGTACTTC

D: .
size: .
J: TRBJ2-2
V: TRBV19
CDR3: CASSIDALRGPGELFF
DNA: TGTGCCAGTAGTATAGACGCCCTCAGGGGTCCCGGGGAGCTGTTTTTT

D: TRBD1
size: once
J: TRBJ1-2
V: TRBV7-9
CDR3: CASSLPGTGRGQANYGYTF
DNA: TGTGCCAGCAGCTTACCCGGAACCGGAAGAGGACAGGCCAACTATGGCTACACCTTC

D: .
size: .
J: TRBJ1-4
V: TRBV18
CDR3: CASSPRQNLEKLFF
DNA: TGTGCCAGCTCACCGAGACAAAATTTAGAAAAACTGTTTTTT

D: TRBD1
size: .
J: TRBJ2-7
V: TRBV5-1
CDR3: CASSLTGTGQKYF
DNA: TGCGCCAGCAGCTTGACCGGGACAGGTCAAAAGTACTTC

D: TRBD1
size: .
J: TRBJ1-1
V: TRBV6-5
CDR3: CASRLRGTATEAFF
DNA: TGTGCCAGCCGTTTAAGGGGGACAGCCACTGAAGCTTTCTTT

D: TRBD2
size: .
J: TRBJ2-5
V: TRBV6-2/TRBV6-3
CDR3: CASSYRTSGGKGTQYF
DNA: TGTGCCAGCAGTTACAGGACTAGCGGGGGGAAAGGGACCCAGTACTTC

D: .
size: .
J: TRBJ2-7
V: TRBV7-9
CDR3: CASSSQGRGYEQYF
DNA: TGTGCCAGCAGCTCGCAGGGGAGGGGGTACGAGCAGTACTTC

D: TRBD2
size: .
J: TRBJ2-3
V: TRBV2
CDR3: CASTQTSGSGNTQYF
DNA: TGTGCCAGCACCCAGACTAGCGGCTCCGGGAATACGCAGTATTTT

D: TRBD1
size: once
J: TRBJ1-2
V: TRBV2
CDR3: CASRDRVFGYTF
DNA: TGTGCCAGCAGGGACAGGGTTTTTGGCTACACCTTC

D: .
size: .
J: TRBJ1-4
V: TRBV28
CDR3: CASRGGLTHEKLFF
DNA: TGTGCCAGCAGAGGGGGATTAACGCATGAAAAACTGTTTTTT

D: .
size: .
J: TRBJ1-2
V: TRBV29-1
CDR3: CSVEGSGAGYTF
DNA: TGCAGCGTTGAAGGGTCAGGGGCTGGCTACACCTTC